This TCR beta chain was sequenced in a study of PD-L1 blockade in urothelial cancer. Trimming pared 3 bases from V and 3 bases from J, leaving 19 bases between. The CDR3 is 17 residues long. Looked up from germline, CDR1 is MGHRA and CDR2 is YSYEKL. Profiled with immunoSEQ multiplex PCR; TCRdb holds only in-frame clones, not every one. The sample yields under 30,000 clones, 70% to 90% seen once. This chain uses TRBV4-1 with TRBJ2-3; TRBD2 might be the D (5 bases). The source is a man aged 50 to 60 with urothelial cancer. This material consisted of PBMCs, taken around atezolizumab (anti-PD-L1) treatment. CDR3 protein: CASSHTNDPSGTDTQYF. In nucleotides, the CDR3 is TGCGCCAGCAGCCACACAAACGACCCATCGGGGACAGATACGCAGTATTTT.